This section outlines one TCR beta chain sequence together with its context. The target antigen is unknown. The data were obtained in a study of T cell responses to AZD1222 COVID-19 vaccine. Study-wide results and limits: Donor demographics were predominantly white British with a female majority; clonal diversity may be underestimated. The repertoires were collected only after the peak T cell response.

This CDR3 has 15 residues. CDR1 and CDR2 (germline): SQVTM, ANQGSEA. With 3 bases removed from V and 4 bases from J, the gap between germline ends came to 18 bases. Only in-frame clones appear in the TCRdb table, and some are missing; sequencing was by immunoSEQ multiplex PCR. This table has 150,000 or so clones, around 90% appearing once. The sequences come from peripheral blood, collected 28 days after the second AZD1222 dose. The TCR was taken from an adult who received the AZD1222 COVID-19 vaccine. This chain links TRBV29-1 with TRBJ1-2; D gene unclear. The CDR3 DNA reads TGCAGCGTTGATAGGGAGGCGAACCGCCTCTATGGCTACACCTTC. Its translation: CSVDREANRLYGYTF. Combining the CDR3 with reference TRBV29-1 and TRBJ1-2 gives the whole variable domain SAVISQKPSRDICQRGTSLTIQCQVDSQVTMMFWYRQQPGQSLTLIATANQGSEATYESGFVIDKFPISRPNLTFSTLTVSNMSPEDSSIYLCSVDREANRLYGYTFGSGTRLTVV.